This T cell receptor (beta chain) was profiled in a study of blood T cells in healthy people across ages. The J segment lost 4 bases and the V segment lost 1 base, leaving 7 bases of the junction unmatched. This CDR3 is built from 16 residues. CDR1 is SGHTA and CDR2 is FQGNSA in the germline V gene. A J-beta primer mix and a sample-barcoded 5' primer were used in a second PCR of about 7 to 12 cycles. Each cDNA molecule was tagged by a template-switch adaptor that had 12 random nucleotides. In TCRdb, the 5' RACE reads were re-called with MiXCR into one record per CDR3 protein. The sample carries 790,000 or so distinct CDR3 sequences, 56% recorded once. Staff drew roughly 10 milliliters of peripheral blood from each donor.

This chain links TRBV7-2 with TRBJ1-2; TRBD1 matches at 9 bases. This TCR was recovered from a man between 35 and 55 years old in good health. Sequencing was done on a sample of blood. The CDR3 DNA reads as TGTGCCAGCAGCTTAGGGGGACAGGGTGCGGGCTATGGCTACACCTTC. Its protein is CASSLGGQGAGYGYTF.